The 31 T cell receptor beta chains in this list originate from one sample, sequenced in a study of blood T cell repertoires in COVID-19. The table came from immunoSEQ multiplex PCR; TCRdb's copy has only in-frame clones and leaves some out. The profile covers about 76,000 clones, with 90% appearing a single time and around 1.6% taken by the ten largest. Sequencing was performed on peripheral blood. The receptors were gathered from a man in his fifties or sixties with acute or convalescent COVID-19.

This clone is a singleton in its sample. V is TRBV11-2 and J is TRBJ1-2; perhaps TRBD1 as D (5 bases). Germline CDR1 and CDR2: SGHAT and FQNNGV. The ends were cut back, 2 bases at V and 5 bases at J, with 12 bases in the middle. CDR3 length: 14 amino acids. The CDR3 coding sequence is TGTGCCAGCAGCTTATTAGGGGCTAGTTATGGCTACACCTTC. Amino acid sequence: CASSLLGASYGYTF.

This clone was observed once. The V gene is TRBV4-3, the J gene TRBJ2-1; TRBD1 matches at 7 bases. J lost 5 bases, V lost 3 bases, and 10 bases had no gene match. The CDR3 is 16 residues long. Germline V gene data show CDR1 as LGHNA and CDR2 as YSLEER. CDR3 coding DNA: TGCGCCAGCAGCCAGCAATGGGGGACAGTGGACAATGAGCAGTTCTTC. Translating gives CASSQQWGTVDNEQFF.

The chain combines TRBV2 with TRBJ2-3; maybe TRBD1 (5 bases). Trimming left V 0 bases short and J 0 bases short, with 10 bases between. Germline loops: CDR1 SNHLY, CDR2 FYNNEI. This CDR3 comprises 16 residues. The DNA of the CDR3 is TGTGCCAGCAGTGAAGCAGTTGCAGGGAGCACAGATACGCAGTATTTT. Translated: CASSEAVAGSTDTQYF. Combining the CDR3 with reference TRBV2 and TRBJ2-3 gives the whole variable domain EPEVTQTPSHQVTQMGQEVILRCVPISNHLYFYWYRQILGQKVEFLVSFYNNEISEKSEIFDDQFSVERPDGSNFTLKIRSTKLEDSAMYFCASSEAVAGSTDTQYFGPGTRLTVL.

The rearrangement links TRBV24-1 to TRBJ2-7; maybe TRBD2 (6 bases). The CDR3 is 14 residues long. Trimming stripped 5 bases from V and 5 bases from J, with 15 bases between. Per germline, CDR1 KGHDR and CDR2 SFDVKD. In nucleotides, the CDR3 is TGTGCCACCAGTGGGTTGGAGGGGAGCGACGAGCAGTACTTC. Amino acid sequence: CATSGLEGSDEQYF.

V and J are TRBV24-1 and TRBJ2-1, with TRBD2 matching 7 bases. This CDR3 is 18 amino acids long. V trimming: 0 bases; J trimming: 0 bases; junction bases outside the gene matches: 7. CDR1 is KGHDR and CDR2 is SFDVKD in the germline V gene. This CDR3 is CATSDLRGRDGSYNEQFF. The CDR3 DNA is TGTGCCACCAGTGATTTGCGCGGGAGAGACGGCTCCTACAATGAGCAGTTCTTC.

The chain uses TRBV6-5 and TRBJ1-6; 8 nucleotides agree with TRBD1. Germline V gene lookup returns CDR1 MNHEY and CDR2 SVGAGI. The trim removed 3 bases at V and 9 bases at J, leaving 7 bases unmatched. This CDR3 has 15 amino acids. In nucleotides, the CDR3 is TGTGCCAGCAGTTATGAACAGGGGGTTAGTTCACCCCTCCACTTT. As protein: CASSYEQGVSSPLHF.

This chain joins TRBV2 and TRBJ1-2; TRBD1 matches at 10 bases. The CDR3 covers 18 residues. J was trimmed by 5 bases and V by 3 bases; bases with no gene match: 15. Germline V gene lookup returns CDR1 SNHLY and CDR2 FYNNEI. The CDR3 protein is CASSDPQDRGQVGYGYTF. The CDR3 bases are TGTGCCAGCAGTGACCCACAAGACAGGGGGCAGGTTGGGTATGGCTACACCTTC.

The V and J genes are TRBV29-1 and TRBJ2-5, with TRBD1 matching 9 bases. Germline CDR1 reads SQVTM; CDR2 reads ANQGSEA. The CDR3 runs to 14 residues. After removal of 6 bases from V and 7 bases from J, the junction contained 12 bases not matched to a gene. The CDR3 loop is CSVKDRGGTGTQYF. The CDR3 nucleotides read TGCAGCGTGAAGGACAGGGGAGGGACCGGGACCCAGTACTTC. The full variable domain, with the rest looked up from reference TRBV29-1 and TRBJ2-5, is SAVISQKPSRDICQRGTSLTIQCQVDSQVTMMFWYRQQPGQSLTLIATANQGSEATYESGFVIDKFPISRPNLTFSTLTVSNMSPEDSSIYLCSVKDRGGTGTQYFGPGTRLLVL.

This rearrangement joins TRBV18 to TRBJ1-2; TRBD1 matches at 8 bases. This CDR3 is built from 13 residues. CDR1 is KGHSH, CDR2 LQKENI, per germline. After removal of 4 bases from V and 6 bases from J, the junction contained 4 bases not matched to a gene. CDR3 in amino acids: CASSLTGADGYTF. The CDR3 region has the DNA TGTGCCAGCTCACTGACAGGGGCGGATGGCTACACCTTC.

This sequence joins TRBV6-6 and TRBJ2-3; D perhaps matches TRBD2 (6 bases). CDR1 is MNHNY, CDR2 SVGAGI, per germline (reference sequence). Trimming removed 4 bases from V and 4 bases from J, with 15 bases in between. This CDR3 is built from 15 residues. The CDR3: CASSSGPTGADTQYF. In DNA, the CDR3 is TGTGCCAGCAGTTCCGGCCCTACGGGGGCAGATACGCAGTATTTT.

This clone is a singleton in its sample. The chain joins TRBV7-9 to TRBJ1-6; D is ambiguous. Germline V gives CDR1 SEHNR, CDR2 FQNEAQ (reference sequence). The V and J ends lost 5 bases and 6 bases respectively, with 11 bases between them. The CDR3 extends over 14 amino acids. CDR3 nucleotides: TGTGCCAGCAGCCCCCAGGTCTCTAATTCACCCCTCCACTTT. Translated: CASSPQVSNSPLHF.

This sequence joins TRBV27 and TRBJ2-7, with no clear D. The CDR3 consists of 15 residues. Germline V lookup: CDR1 MNHEY, CDR2 SMNVEV (reference sequence). V was cut by 2 bases and J by 7 bases, with 18 bases left in between. The CDR3 region is CASSLRPVGTSEQYF. The CDR3 nucleotides are TGTGCCAGCAGTTTACGCCCCGTCGGTACGTCGGAGCAGTACTTC.

This chain joins TRBV12-3 or TRBV12-4 and TRBJ2-2; no reliable D call. V shed 10 bases and J shed 2 bases, with 5 bases lying between them. The CDR3 is 11 residues long. The CDR3 sequence is CATTNTGELFF. For the CDR3, the DNA is TGTGCCACTACTAACACCGGGGAGCTGTTTTTT.

The rearrangement uses TRBV18 and TRBJ1-5; no definite D call. From germline, CDR1 is KGHSH and CDR2 LQKENI. The CDR3 sequence is 15 residues long. V lost 3 bases and J 0 bases, leaving 9 bases between the germline ends. CDR3 protein: CASSPTLYSNQPQHF. CDR3 in DNA: TGTGCCAGCTCACCGACACTGTATAGCAATCAGCCCCAGCATTTT. Combining the CDR3 with reference TRBV18 and TRBJ1-5 gives the whole variable domain NAGVMQNPRHLVRRRGQEARLRCSPMKGHSHVYWYRQLPEEGLKFMVYLQKENIIDESGMPKERFSAEFPKEGPSILRIQQVVRGDSAAYFCASSPTLYSNQPQHFGDGTRLSIL.

The chain combines TRBV11-2 with TRBJ2-1; 7 bases fit TRBD1. Germline CDR1 reads SGHAT; CDR2 reads FQNNGV. The junction had 6 bases not matched to a gene; V was cut back by 7 bases and J by 0 bases. The CDR3 has 15 residues. The CDR3 coding sequence is TGTGCCAGCACCGAGACAGGGAGCTCCTACAATGAGCAGTTCTTC. As protein: CASTETGSSYNEQFF.

The V and J genes are TRBV28 and TRBJ1-4, with 10 bases matching TRBD1. This CDR3 contains 16 residues. Germline V gene data show CDR1 as MDHEN and CDR2 as SYDVKM. Trimming removed 3 bases from V and 5 bases from J; junction bases left unmatched: 6. CDR3 region: CASSFTPGQGNEKLFF. CDR3 bases: TGTGCCAGCAGTTTTACCCCGGGACAGGGGAATGAAAAACTGTTTTTT.

The DNA for the CDR3 is TGCGCCAGCAGCCTCTCGGGACAGTTCAATTCACCCCTCCACTTT. This gives the protein CASSLSGQFNSPLHF. V and J are TRBV5-1 and TRBJ1-6; TRBD1 matches 7 bases. Germline CDR1 reads SGHRS; CDR2 reads YFSETQ. Trimming at V came to 4 bases and at J to 7 bases, leaving 8 bases not matched to a gene. This CDR3 is built from 15 residues. Combining the CDR3 with reference TRBV5-1 and TRBJ1-6 gives the whole variable domain KAGVTQTPRYLIKTRGQQVTLSCSPISGHRSVSWYQQTPGQGLQFLFEYFSETQRNKGNFPGRFSGRQFSNSRSEMNVSTLELGDSALYLCASSLSGQFNSPLHFGNGTRLTVT.

This chain uses TRBV30 with TRBJ1-4; 10 nucleotides agree with TRBD1. The CDR3 is 14 amino acids. In germline, CDR1 is GTSNPN, CDR2 SVGIG (reference sequence). V shed 7 bases, J shed 7 bases, and the junction held 9 bases outside the gene matches. DNA of the CDR3: TGTGCCTACGAAGCCCGGGACAGGGGTGAAAAACTGTTTTTT. Amino acid sequence: CAYEARDRGEKLFF.

V gene TRBV30 combines with J gene TRBJ2-3; 9 bases fit TRBD1. This CDR3 region has 15 residues. The V gene's germline CDR1 is GTSNPN and CDR2 SVGIG (reference sequence). The junction had 7 bases not matched to a gene; V was cut back by 0 bases and J by 6 bases. The DNA for the CDR3 is TGTGCCTGGAGTGTACAAGGGACAGGGAAGGATACGCAGTATTTT. Encoded protein: CAWSVQGTGKDTQYF.

The V gene is TRBV5-4, the J gene TRBJ2-3; 13 nucleotides line up with TRBD2. Per germline, CDR1 SGHNT and CDR2 YYREEE (reference sequence). With 4 bases clipped from V and 0 bases from J, the junction kept 5 bases outside the gene matches. The CDR3 loop spans 17 amino acids. CDR3 sequence (DNA): TGTGCCAGCAGCCAGGGACTAGCGGGATTGAGCACAGATACGCAGTATTTT. It yields the protein CASSQGLAGLSTDTQYF.

As regards this clone: This CDR3 is also generated by other DNA sequences in the sample. The rearrangement links TRBV5-5 to TRBJ2-3; 9 bases align to TRBD2. The CDR3 has 16 amino acids. CDR1 and CDR2 (germline): SGHKS, YYEKEE (reference sequence). Trimming removed 4 bases from V and 2 bases from J; junction bases left unmatched: 8. For the CDR3, the DNA is TGTGCCAGCAGCCCGACTAGCGGAGCTTCCACAGATACGCAGTATTTT. This encodes CASSPTSGASTDTQYF.

This clone occurred once. This chain joins TRBV6-5 and TRBJ2-2; 7 bases line up with TRBD1. This CDR3 has 15 residues. With 6 bases clipped from V and 2 bases from J, the junction kept 6 bases outside the gene matches. Germline loops: CDR1 MNHEY, CDR2 SVGAGI. The CDR3 DNA sequence: TGTGCCAGCAGAACTGACAGGGTTAACACCGGGGAGCTGTTTTTT. This gives the protein CASRTDRVNTGELFF.

The rearrangement uses TRBV7-2 and TRBJ2-2; 10 bases match TRBD2. CDR1 is SGHTA and CDR2 is FQGNSA in the germline V gene. V gave up 5 bases and J gave up 6 bases; unmatched junction bases: 9. This CDR3 comprises 16 residues. CDR3: CASSLKTSGVSGELFF. CDR3 DNA sequence: TGTGCCAGCAGCCTTAAAACTAGCGGGGTTTCCGGGGAGCTGTTTTTT.

This chain links TRBV4-1 with TRBJ2-7, with 8 bases matching TRBD2. The CDR3 has 16 residues. Germline loops: CDR1 MGHRA, CDR2 YSYEKL. V lost 4 bases and J lost 3; bases outside the gene matches: 11. DNA for the CDR3: TGCGCCAGCAGCCCAACGGCCAGCGGGGGCATCTACGAGCAGTACTTC. It encodes CASSPTASGGIYEQYF.

V usage is TRBV28 and J usage is TRBJ1-5; D is perhaps TRBD1 (5 bases). Trimming left V 3 bases short and J 8 bases short, with 8 bases between. The CDR3 extends over 12 amino acids. The V gene's germline CDR1 is MDHEN and CDR2 SYDVKM. The CDR3 region is CASSLVGEPQHF. The CDR3 DNA follows: TGTGCCAGCAGTTTGGTAGGGGAGCCCCAGCATTTT.

This clone was seen once. This chain joins TRBV9 and TRBJ2-2, with 9 bases identical to TRBD2. The CDR3 consists of 16 residues. V shed 0 bases, J shed 0 bases, and the junction held 0 bases outside the gene matches. In germline, CDR1 is SGDLS, CDR2 YYNGEE. The CDR3: CASSVERGANTGELFF. For the CDR3, the DNA is TGTGCCAGCAGCGTAGAGCGGGGGGCGAACACCGGGGAGCTGTTTTTT. The variable domain in full, completed from reference TRBV9 and TRBJ2-2, reads DSGVTQTPKHLITATGQRVTLRCSPRSGDLSVYWYQQSLDQGLQFLIQYYNGEERAKGNILERFSAQQFPDLHSELNLSSLELGDSALYFCASSVERGANTGELFFGEGSRLTVL.

The rearrangement links TRBV7-2 to TRBJ2-5; TRBD2 might be the D (5 bases). The germline CDR1 and CDR2 sequences are SGHTA and FQGNSA. Trimming cost V 0 bases and J 10 bases, with 15 bases left between them. This CDR3 has 14 amino acids. The CDR3 protein is CASSLALDPRDQYF. The CDR3 nucleotides are TGTGCCAGCAGCTTAGCCCTGGACCCACGGGACCAGTACTTC.

This rearrangement joins TRBV28 to TRBJ1-4; D call uncertain. This CDR3 comprises 14 residues. V was cut by 11 bases and J by 7 bases, with 20 bases left in between. The germline CDR1 and CDR2 sequences are MDHEN and SYDVKM. In DNA, the CDR3 is TGTGCCTCCTCACGGGAAGGAATAGCTGAAAAACTGTTTTTT. This codes for CASSREGIAEKLFF.

This chain connects TRBV28 to TRBJ2-7; TRBD2 might be the D (5 bases). Germline CDR1 reads MDHEN; CDR2 reads SYDVKM. V lost 0 bases and J 7 bases, leaving 16 bases between the germline ends. The CDR3 loop spans 15 amino acids. The CDR3 DNA reads TGTGCCAGCAGTTTATGTTGGACTGGTGATGAGGAGCAGTACGTC. This sequence encodes CASSLCWTGDEEQYV.

Remarks on this clone: The identical CDR3 is also encoded by other nucleotide sequences in the sample. CDR3 protein: CASSPGRDQPQHF. CDR3 in DNA: TGTGCCAGCTCACCAGGGAGAGATCAGCCCCAGCATTTT. The V call is TRBV18, the J call TRBJ1-5; unclear D gene. With 2 bases removed from V and 5 bases from J, the gap between germline ends came to 7 bases. From germline, CDR1 is KGHSH and CDR2 LQKENI. This CDR3 contains 13 residues.

This clone appeared many times. V usage is TRBV6-4 and J usage is TRBJ1-1; 7 nucleotides align to TRBD1. The V gene's germline CDR1 is MRHNA and CDR2 SNTAGT. CDR3 length equals 14 residues. V lost 8 bases to trimming and J lost 8 bases; unmatched junction nucleotides: 14. The CDR3 reads CASRPGQRAGEAFF. The CDR3 DNA sequence: TGTGCCAGCCGACCGGGACAGAGGGCAGGGGAAGCTTTCTTT.